Each of the 11 T cell receptor beta chains below was sequenced from the same sample in a study of metastatic and nonmetastatic thyroid tumors (dated by TCRdb to 2020 to 2021). The library was produced with PCR. The sequencing machine was an Illumina HiSeq 4000. TCRdb's own reprocessing of the public reads used fastp at Q25 and MiXCR and kept productive beta chains. The sample table holds roughly 27,000 clones, of which 13% were seen once. Of the sample, roughly 5.3% falls within the top ten clones. Before undergoing thyroid surgery, none of the patients had been given any kind of treatment. Sequencing input: blood. Receptors originate from a female donor with papillary thyroid cancer or a benign thyroid nodule (not recorded which). Some clones in this sample may be carry-over from other donors' samples.

There are many counts of this clone. The V gene is TRBV13, the J gene TRBJ2-3; D remains unclear. Germline V lookup: CDR1 PRHDT, CDR2 FYEKMQ (reference sequence). Trimming cost V 3 bases and J 4 bases, with 2 bases left between them. The CDR3 is made up of 11 amino acids. Written as DNA, the CDR3 is TGTGCCAGCAGCTTGTCAGATACGCAGTATTTT. It codes for CASSLSDTQYF.

This clone has at least ten counts. V is TRBV3-1 and J is TRBJ2-7, with TRBD1 matching over 7 bases. CDR1 and CDR2 from the germline V gene are LGHDT and YNNKEL (reference sequence). V shed 0 bases and J 2 bases; nucleotides not matched to a gene: 4. This CDR3 region has 15 residues. CDR3 protein: CASSQDWQGAYEQYF. The CDR3 region has the DNA TGTGCCAGCAGCCAAGACTGGCAGGGGGCCTACGAGCAGTACTTC.

This clone showed up just once. One end of the junction varies from germline; a read error may be responsible. J is TRBJ2-7 and V is TRBV7-6, with 9 bases identical to TRBD1. This CDR3 has 15 residues. The V gene's germline CDR1 is SGHVS and CDR2 FNYEAQ. The CDR3 reads CVSSLGQGIYYEQYF. The CDR3 nucleotides read TGTGTCAGCAGCCTGGGACAGGGAATCTACTACGAGCAGTACTTC.

This clone was seen more than once but under ten times. Given a much more abundant clone one base away, this may be a read error. The chain combines TRBV3-1 with TRBJ1-4, with TRBD1 identical over 8 bases. The CDR3 is made up of 15 amino acids. CDR1 is LGHDT and CDR2 is YNNKEL in the germline V gene (reference sequence). The CDR3 bases are TGTGCCAGCAGCCCACAGGACAGGGCGGGGGAAAAACTGTCTTTT. It encodes CASSPQDRAGEKLSF.

This clone was detected many times. CDR3 nucleotide sequence: TGCGCCAGCAGCCCGGGACTAGCGGGAGGTGAAACCAAAAACATTCAGTACTTC. The encoded protein is CASSPGLAGGETKNIQYF. The V gene is TRBV4-1, the J gene TRBJ2-4; 15 bases are a match to TRBD2. The CDR3 is made up of 18 amino acids. V was clipped by 4 bases and J by 2 bases; unmatched bases: 6. Germline CDR1 is MGHRA and CDR2 is YSYEKL.

This clone was observed at least ten times. The chain combines TRBV19 with TRBJ2-6, with 9 nucleotides matching TRBD1. From germline, CDR1 is LNHDA and CDR2 SQIVND (reference sequence). CDR3 length: 17 amino acids. The trim removed 7 bases at V and 0 bases at J, leaving 7 bases unmatched. The CDR3 DNA reads TGTGCCAGTACCCCGGACAGGGGCAGCTCTGGGGCCAACGTCCTGACTTTC. It yields the protein CASTPDRGSSGANVLTF.

This clone showed up many times. The J gene is TRBJ1-6, the V gene TRBV7-2; D is uncertain. Trimming shortened V by 0 bases and J by 14 bases, and 14 bases separated the two germline ends. Germline lookup yields CDR1 SGHTA and CDR2 FQGNSA. The CDR3 is 14 amino acids. CDR3 DNA sequence: TGTGCCAGCAGCTTAGCGTCGGTCGCCCGATCCCTCCACTTT. Translating gives CASSLASVARSLHF.

This clone showed up many times. The CDR3 region has the DNA TGTGCCAGCAGGAGACAGGGGGCCGGGGAGCTGTTTTTT. Translating it yields CASRRQGAGELFF. The rearrangement links TRBV6-1 to TRBJ2-2; 9 nucleotides agree with TRBD1. V lost 6 bases to trimming and J lost 6 bases; unmatched junction nucleotides: 2. CDR1 and CDR2 from the germline V gene are MNHNS and SASEGT. This CDR3 comprises 13 residues.

This clone was counted many times. J is TRBJ2-7 and V is TRBV12-3 or TRBV12-4; D unresolved. The CDR3 length is 12 residues. Between the trimmed V and J ends, which lost 7 bases and 7 bases, there was a span of 14 bases. The CDR3 spells CASTQGLSEQYF. CDR3 nucleotides: TGTGCCAGCACGCAAGGGTTGAGTGAGCAGTACTTC.

This clone was found many times. The CDR3 sequence: CASSYAYEQYF. The DNA for the CDR3 is TGTGCCAGCAGTTACGCCTACGAGCAGTACTTC. This chain joins TRBV6-5 and TRBJ2-7; D gene uncertain. CDR3 length: 11 amino acids. CDR1 and CDR2 (germline): MNHEY, SVGAGI. The V end lost 2 bases, the J end lost 2 bases, and 1 base lay between the germline ends.

Many counts were recorded for this clone. The J gene is TRBJ1-2, the V gene TRBV7-9; 8 bases match TRBD1. V was pared by 0 bases and J by 7 bases, with 7 bases of the junction left unmatched. Germline CDR1 reads SEHNR; CDR2 reads FQNEAQ (reference sequence). The length of the CDR3 is 15 residues. The CDR3 region is CASSLADREGSGYTF. The DNA for the CDR3 is TGTGCCAGCAGCTTAGCGGACAGGGAAGGATCTGGCTACACCTTC.